A single count supports the clone carrying this T cell receptor beta chain. What it recognizes is unknown. This record comes from a study of CD8+ T cells in alopecia areata. Sequencing templates came from extracted RNA that was reverse transcribed into cDNA. TCRdb's table, derived via immunoSEQ multiplex PCR, lists solely in-frame clones and lacks some. The table records more than 100,000 clones, 45% to 65% of them present only once. The study's findings and limits: Alphabeta T cells residing in normal skin are also sequenced in scalp samples.

The junction had 4 bases not matched to a gene; V was cut back by 4 bases and J by 3 bases. The CDR3 is made up of 14 amino acids. Germline assignment: CDR1 MNHEY and CDR2 SVGAGI. The TCR sequence derives from a human donor with alopecia areata. Sequences were derived from CD4+ T cells sorted from blood, sampled at week 0. This sequence joins TRBV6-5 and TRBJ2-3; 7 bases are shared with TRBD1. The CDR3 coding sequence is TGTGCCAGCAGTTCTCGGACAGGAACAGATACGCAGTATTTT. Translated: CASSSRTGTDTQYF.